This TCR beta chain came from a study of blood T cell repertoires in COVID-19. Study-level information: Acute-phase and convalescent COVID-19 samples originated in the United States, Italy and Spain. PBMCs, B-cell-depleted T cells, or T cells were the source of the cDNA or gDNA that made up the material.

The germline gives CDR1 LGHDT, CDR2 YNNKEL (reference sequence). The CDR3 is 14 amino acids. Trimming removed 0 bases from V and 3 bases from J, with 6 bases in between. Original methodology: Reference gene primer amplification gave estimated nucleated cell counts. Some clones are missing from TCRdb's copy, which holds only in-frame ones; the method was immunoSEQ multiplex PCR. The V and J calls and clone size were taken over from that table, and D and trimming were inferred from the DNA. Of under 45,000 clones in the sample, around four fifths are singletons; the top ten hold around 41%. The source material was peripheral blood. The receptor was derived from a woman over 75 with active or convalescent COVID-19. The chain couples TRBV3-1 (or the pseudogene TRBV3-2) to TRBJ1-5; D is ambiguous. The CDR3 here is CASSQDQSNQPQHF. The CDR3 DNA is TGTGCCAGCAGCCAAGACCAGTCCAATCAGCCCCAGCATTTT.